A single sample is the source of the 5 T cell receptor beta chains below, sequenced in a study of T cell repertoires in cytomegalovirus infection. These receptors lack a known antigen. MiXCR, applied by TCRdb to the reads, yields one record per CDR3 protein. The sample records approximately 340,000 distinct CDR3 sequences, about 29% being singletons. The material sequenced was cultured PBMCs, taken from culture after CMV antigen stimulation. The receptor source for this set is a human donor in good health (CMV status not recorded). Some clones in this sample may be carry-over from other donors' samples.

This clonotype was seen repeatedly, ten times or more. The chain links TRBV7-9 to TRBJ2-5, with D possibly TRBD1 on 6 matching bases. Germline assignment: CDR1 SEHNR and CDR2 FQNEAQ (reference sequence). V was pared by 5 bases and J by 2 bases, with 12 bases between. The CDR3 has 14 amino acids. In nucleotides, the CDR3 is TGTGCCAGCAGCCCACTACAGGGTCAAGAGACCCAGTACTTC. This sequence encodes CASSPLQGQETQYF.

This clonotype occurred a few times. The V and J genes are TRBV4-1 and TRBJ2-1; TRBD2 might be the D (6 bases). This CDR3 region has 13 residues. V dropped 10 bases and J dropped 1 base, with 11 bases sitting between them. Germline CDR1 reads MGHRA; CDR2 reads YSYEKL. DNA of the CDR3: TGCGCCACCGGCGGGAATTCCTACAATGAGCAGTTCTTC. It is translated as CATGGNSYNEQFF.

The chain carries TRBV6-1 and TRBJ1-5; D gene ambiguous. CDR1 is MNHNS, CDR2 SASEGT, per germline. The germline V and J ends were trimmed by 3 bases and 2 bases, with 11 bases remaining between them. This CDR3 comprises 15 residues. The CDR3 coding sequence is TGTGCCAGCAGTGATGGGCTCGCTGGCAATCAGCCCCAGCATTTT. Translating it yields CASSDGLAGNQPQHF.

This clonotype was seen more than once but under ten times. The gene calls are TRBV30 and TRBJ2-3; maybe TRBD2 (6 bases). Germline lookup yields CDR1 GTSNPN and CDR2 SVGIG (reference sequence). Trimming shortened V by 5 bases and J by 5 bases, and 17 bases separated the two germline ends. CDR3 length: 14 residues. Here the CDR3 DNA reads TGTGCCTGGGTCACCGGGAGTCTTGAAGATACGCAGTATTTT. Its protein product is CAWVTGSLEDTQYF.

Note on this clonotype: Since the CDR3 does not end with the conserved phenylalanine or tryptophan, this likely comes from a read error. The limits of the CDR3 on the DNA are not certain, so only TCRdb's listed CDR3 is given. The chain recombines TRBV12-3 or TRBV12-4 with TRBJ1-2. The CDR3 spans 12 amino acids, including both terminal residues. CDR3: CASSLEEPLGIV.